The 15 T cell receptor beta chains reported below all come from one sample, sequenced in a study of human T cells and chemical hapten exposure. MiXCR, run by TCRdb on the RACE reads, gives a single entry per CDR3 protein. The data contain about 340,000 distinct CDR3 sequences, roughly 6.9% of them seen just once; the ten biggest clones take up about 8%. The time point: patch test 1, 2 weeks after DPC sensitization. Stated treatment: therapeutic diphenylcyclopropenone sensitization with weekly scalp DPC. Specimen: whole blood, collected in connection with sensitization to the hapten diphenylcyclopropenone (DPC). Receptors originate from a woman between 18 and 29 years old with alopecia areata. Some clones in this sample may be carry-over from other donors' samples.

This clonotype was picked up a small number of times. For the CDR3, the DNA is TGTGCCAGCAGCCAATACCAGGGGGGACCCACTGAAGCTTTCTTT. This codes for CASSQYQGGPTEAFF. The rearrangement links TRBV14 to TRBJ1-1; 7 positions match TRBD1. Germline CDR1 and CDR2: SGHDN and FVKESK. With V trimmed by 2 bases and J by 4 bases, 7 bases remained unmatched. This CDR3 is built from 15 residues.

A few counts support this clonotype. The rearrangement links TRBV29-1 to TRBJ2-2, with D hard to call. The V end was cut by 5 bases, the J end by 3 bases, with 4 bases between. Per germline, CDR1 SQVTM and CDR2 ANQGSEA. This CDR3 contains 11 residues. For the CDR3, the DNA is TGCAGCGTTACAGACACCGGGGAGCTGTTTTTT. Protein product: CSVTDTGELFF.

This clonotype was recorded at least ten times. The chain joins TRBV7-2 to TRBJ2-3; unclear D gene. In germline, CDR1 is SGHTA, CDR2 FQGNSA. This CDR3 is built from 13 residues. Trimming pared 0 bases from V and 8 bases from J, leaving 9 bases between. The CDR3 region is CASSLAAPSTQYF. As DNA, the CDR3 is TGTGCCAGCAGCTTAGCAGCCCCCTCTACGCAGTATTTT. Using reference TRBV7-2 and TRBJ2-3 for the parts outside the CDR3, the full variable domain is GAGVSQSPSNKVTEKGKDVELRCDPISGHTALYWYRQSLGQGLEFLIYFQGNSAPDKSGLPSDRFSAERTGGSVSTLTIQRTQQEDSAVYLCASSLAAPSTQYFGPGTRLTVL.

The chain joins TRBV12-3 or TRBV12-4 to TRBJ2-3; TRBD2 matches at 11 bases. This CDR3 comprises 16 residues. After removal of 2 bases from V and 1 base from J, the junction contained 2 bases not matched to a gene. CDR3 region: CASSLRLAGRTDTQYF. DNA of the CDR3: TGTGCCAGCAGTTTACGACTAGCGGGGCGCACAGATACGCAGTATTTT.

The sample holds a few counts of this clonotype. The V call is TRBV18, the J call TRBJ2-2, with D possibly matching TRBD2 (5 bases). Germline CDR1 KGHSH, CDR2 LQKENI. V was cut by 6 bases and J by 0 bases, with 17 bases left in between. This CDR3 spans 17 amino acids. The CDR3 loop reads CASSQTWTESNTGELFF. Here the CDR3 DNA reads TGTGCCAGCTCCCAGACCTGGACTGAGTCGAACACCGGGGAGCTGTTTTTT.

The rearrangement links TRBV29-1 to TRBJ2-3, with 12 nucleotides matching TRBD2. CDR1 is SQVTM and CDR2 is ANQGSEA in the germline V gene. The CDR3 loop spans 16 amino acids. V lost 4 bases and J lost 3; bases outside the gene matches: 8. The CDR3: CSVGASGGAGTDTQYF. The CDR3 DNA reads TGCAGCGTTGGGGCTAGCGGGGGGGCTGGAACAGATACGCAGTATTTT.

This clonotype was counted between two and nine times. This rearrangement joins TRBV6-6 to TRBJ1-5; a weak D match, TRBD1 (5 bases). In germline, CDR1 is MNHNY, CDR2 SVGAGI (reference sequence). V lost 7 bases, J lost 0 bases, and 10 bases lay in between. The CDR3 spans 14 residues. The CDR3: CASTEGYSNQPQHF. As DNA, the CDR3 is TGTGCCAGCACCGAGGGGTATAGCAATCAGCCCCAGCATTTT.

This clonotype has a handful of counts. CDR3 sequence (DNA): TGTGCCAGCAGGTCTAACTTTGTAGGCGGGGAGCTGTTTTTT. It translates to CASRSNFVGGELFF. The chain has TRBV7-3 and TRBJ2-2, with unresolved D. The CDR3 length is 14 residues. CDR1 and CDR2 (germline): SGHTA, FQGTGA. V lost 6 bases and J lost 7, with 15 bases in between.

In its sample, this clonotype is medium-sized. The J gene is TRBJ2-7, the V gene TRBV4-3, with no clear D. Looked up from germline, CDR1 is LGHNA and CDR2 is YSLEER. The V and J ends lost 0 bases and 1 base respectively, with 10 bases between them. This CDR3 has 15 residues. The CDR3 loop reads CASSQERSESYEQYF. As DNA, the CDR3 is TGCGCCAGCAGCCAAGAGAGGTCTGAGTCCTACGAGCAGTACTTC.

V and J are TRBV27 and TRBJ2-1, with 11 bases fitting TRBD2. The CDR3 covers 16 residues. The germline CDR1 and CDR2 sequences are MNHEY and SMNVEV (reference sequence). With 5 bases clipped from V and 8 bases from J, the junction kept 11 bases outside the gene matches. The CDR3: CASSARSGGAIYEQFF. The DNA of the CDR3 is TGTGCCAGCAGTGCACGTAGCGGGGGGGCTATATATGAGCAGTTCTTC.

This clonotype has ten or more counts. The CDR3 spells CASSFSRVPDTQYF. The CDR3, as DNA: TGCGCCAGCAGCTTTAGCAGGGTACCTGATACGCAGTATTTT. The chain recombines TRBV5-1 with TRBJ2-3; maybe TRBD1 (5 bases). The V end lost 2 bases, the J end lost 6 bases, and 13 bases lay between the germline ends. Germline CDR1 is SGHRS and CDR2 is YFSETQ. CDR3 length: 14 amino acids.

As regards this clonotype: One base away lies a much larger clone, so this may be a sequencing read error. The V and J genes are TRBV12-3 or TRBV12-4 and TRBJ1-4; D not certain. The CDR3 runs 16 residues. The ends were cut back, 4 bases at V and 0 bases at J, with 12 bases in the middle. The CDR3 DNA reads as TGTGCCAGCAGTTCGGCGATCGGAACAACTAATGAAAAACTGTTTTTT. Its translation: CASSSAIGTTNEKLFF.

This clonotype was seen a handful of times. This chain joins TRBV4-2 and TRBJ1-4; D is unclear. V lost 0 bases and J 7 bases, leaving 9 bases between the germline ends. The CDR3 runs 14 residues. CDR1 and CDR2 (germline): LGHNA, YNFKEQ. The CDR3 here is CASSQDPVAEKLFF. In DNA, the CDR3 is TGTGCCAGCAGCCAAGATCCTGTGGCTGAAAAACTGTTTTTT.

CDR3 DNA: TGTGCCAGCAGTGAAAGACGAGTGCTTAACACTGAAGCTTTCTTT. This codes for CASSERRVLNTEAFF. The chain uses TRBV2 and TRBJ1-1; D ambiguous. Germline V lookup: CDR1 SNHLY, CDR2 FYNNEI. The CDR3 is 15 amino acids. V was clipped by 2 bases and J by 2 bases, with 12 bases between them. Looking up the rest from reference TRBV2 and TRBJ1-1 gives the full variable domain: EPEVTQTPSHQVTQMGQEVILRCVPISNHLYFYWYRQILGQKVEFLVSFYNNEISEKSEIFDDQFSVERPDGSNFTLKIRSTKLEDSAMYFCASSERRVLNTEAFFGQGTRLTVV.

The chain uses TRBV7-2 and TRBJ2-7, with 10 nucleotides matching TRBD1. Germline trimming cut 3 bases from V and 7 bases from J; bases unmatched to any gene: 6. The CDR3 spans 14 residues. Germline CDR1 is SGHTA and CDR2 is FQGNSA. The CDR3 spells CASSFRQGAVEQYF. In DNA form, the CDR3 reads TGTGCCAGCAGCTTCAGACAGGGGGCTGTGGAGCAGTACTTC.